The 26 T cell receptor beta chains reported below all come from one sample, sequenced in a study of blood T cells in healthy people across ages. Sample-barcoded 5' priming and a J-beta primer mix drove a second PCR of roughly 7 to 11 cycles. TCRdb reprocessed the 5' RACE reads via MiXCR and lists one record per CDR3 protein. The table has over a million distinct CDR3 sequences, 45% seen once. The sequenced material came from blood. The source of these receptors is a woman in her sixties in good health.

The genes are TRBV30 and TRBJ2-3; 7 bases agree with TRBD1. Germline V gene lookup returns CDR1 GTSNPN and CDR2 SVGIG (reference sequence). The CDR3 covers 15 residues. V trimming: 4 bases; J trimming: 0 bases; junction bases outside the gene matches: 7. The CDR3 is CAWIPGQASTDTQYF. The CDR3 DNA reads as TGTGCCTGGATTCCCGGACAGGCTAGCACAGATACGCAGTATTTT.

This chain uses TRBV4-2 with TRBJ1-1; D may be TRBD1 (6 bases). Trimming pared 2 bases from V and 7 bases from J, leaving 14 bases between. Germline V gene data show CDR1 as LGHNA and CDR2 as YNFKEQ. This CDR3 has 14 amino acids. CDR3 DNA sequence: TGTGCCAGCAGCCAACAAACAGGGAACTATGAAGCTTTCTTT. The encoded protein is CASSQQTGNYEAFF.

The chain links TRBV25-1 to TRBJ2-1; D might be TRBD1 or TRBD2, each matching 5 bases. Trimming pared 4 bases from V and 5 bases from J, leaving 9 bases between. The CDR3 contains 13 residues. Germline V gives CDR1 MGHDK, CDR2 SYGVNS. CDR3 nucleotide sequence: TGTGCCAGCAGTGGGGTGGGGGACAATGAGCAGTTCTTC. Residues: CASSGVGDNEQFF.

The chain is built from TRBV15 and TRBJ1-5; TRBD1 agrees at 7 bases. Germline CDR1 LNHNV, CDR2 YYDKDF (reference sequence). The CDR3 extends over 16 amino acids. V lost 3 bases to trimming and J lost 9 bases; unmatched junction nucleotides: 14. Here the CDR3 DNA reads TGTGCCACCAGCAGTGACTTCGGGACAGTCTTGCGGCCCCAGCATTTT. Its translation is CATSSDFGTVLRPQHF.

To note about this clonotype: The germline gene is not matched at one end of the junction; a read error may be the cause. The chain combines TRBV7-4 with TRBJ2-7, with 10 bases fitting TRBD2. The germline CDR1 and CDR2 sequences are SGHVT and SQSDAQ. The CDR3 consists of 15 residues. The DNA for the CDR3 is TGTGCCAGCAGCCTAGCGGGGGAGTCGCCCTACGAGCAGTACTTC. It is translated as CASSLAGESPYEQYF.

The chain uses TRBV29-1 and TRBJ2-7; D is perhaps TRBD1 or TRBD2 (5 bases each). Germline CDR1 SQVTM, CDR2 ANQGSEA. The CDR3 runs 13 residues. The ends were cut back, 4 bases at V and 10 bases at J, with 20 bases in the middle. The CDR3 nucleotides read TGCAGCGTTGTAGGGACGGAACAAGAGGCCCAGTACTTC. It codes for CSVVGTEQEAQYF.

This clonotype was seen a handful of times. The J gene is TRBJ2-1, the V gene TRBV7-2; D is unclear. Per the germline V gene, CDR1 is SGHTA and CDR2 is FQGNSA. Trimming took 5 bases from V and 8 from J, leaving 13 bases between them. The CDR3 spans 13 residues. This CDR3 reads CASSLRIMHEQFF. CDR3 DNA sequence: TGTGCCAGCAGCCTCAGAATAATGCATGAGCAGTTCTTC.

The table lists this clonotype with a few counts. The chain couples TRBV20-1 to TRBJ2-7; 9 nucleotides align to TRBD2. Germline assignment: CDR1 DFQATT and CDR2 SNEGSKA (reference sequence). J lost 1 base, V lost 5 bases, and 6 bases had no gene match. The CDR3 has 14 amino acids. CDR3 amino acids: CSASKGLASYEQYF. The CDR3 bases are TGCAGTGCTTCCAAGGGACTAGCATCCTACGAGCAGTACTTC.

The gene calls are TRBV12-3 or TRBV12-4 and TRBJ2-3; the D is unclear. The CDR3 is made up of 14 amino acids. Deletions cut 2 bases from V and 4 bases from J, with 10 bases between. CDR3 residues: CASSLNPESDTQYF. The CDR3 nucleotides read TGTGCCAGCAGTTTAAACCCAGAGTCAGATACGCAGTATTTT.

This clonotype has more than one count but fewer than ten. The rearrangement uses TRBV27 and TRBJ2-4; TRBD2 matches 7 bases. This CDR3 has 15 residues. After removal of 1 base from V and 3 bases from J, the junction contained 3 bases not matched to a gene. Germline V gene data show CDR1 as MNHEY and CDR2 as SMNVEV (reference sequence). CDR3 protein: CASSLWGGGKNIQYF. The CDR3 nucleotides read TGTGCCAGCAGTTTATGGGGGGGTGGCAAAAACATTCAGTACTTC.

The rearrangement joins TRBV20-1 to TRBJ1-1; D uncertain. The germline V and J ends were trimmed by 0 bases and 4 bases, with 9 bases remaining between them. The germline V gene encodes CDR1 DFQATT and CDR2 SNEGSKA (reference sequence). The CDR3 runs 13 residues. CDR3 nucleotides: TGCAGTGCTAGAGATGGGTTACCCACTGAAGCTTTCTTT. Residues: CSARDGLPTEAFF.

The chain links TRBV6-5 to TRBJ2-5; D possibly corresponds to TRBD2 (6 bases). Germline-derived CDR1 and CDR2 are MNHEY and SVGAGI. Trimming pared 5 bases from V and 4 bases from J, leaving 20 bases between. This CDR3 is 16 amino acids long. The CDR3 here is CASSIEGLKRRETQYF. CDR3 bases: TGTGCCAGCAGTATCGAGGGACTCAAGCGGAGAGAGACCCAGTACTTC.

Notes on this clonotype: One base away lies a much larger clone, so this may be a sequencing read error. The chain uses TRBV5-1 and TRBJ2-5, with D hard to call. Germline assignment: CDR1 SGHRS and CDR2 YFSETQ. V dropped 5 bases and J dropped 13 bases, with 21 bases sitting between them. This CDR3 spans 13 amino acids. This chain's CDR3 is CASSSHQSAHMYF. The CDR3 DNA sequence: TGCGCCAGCAGTAGCCATCAGTCGGCCCACATGTACTTC.

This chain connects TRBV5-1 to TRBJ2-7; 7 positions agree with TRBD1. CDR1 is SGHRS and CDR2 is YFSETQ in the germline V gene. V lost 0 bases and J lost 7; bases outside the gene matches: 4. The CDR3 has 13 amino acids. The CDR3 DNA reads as TGCGCCAGCAGCTTGGTAGGGGGCCAGGAGCAGTACTTC. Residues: CASSLVGGQEQYF.

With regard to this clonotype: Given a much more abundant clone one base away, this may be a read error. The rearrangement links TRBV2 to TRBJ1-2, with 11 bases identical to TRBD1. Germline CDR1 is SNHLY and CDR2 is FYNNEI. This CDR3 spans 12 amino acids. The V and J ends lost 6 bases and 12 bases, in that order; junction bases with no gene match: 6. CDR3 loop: CASRTGTGGNTF. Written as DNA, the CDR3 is TGTGCCAGCAGGACCGGGACAGGGGGGAACACCTTC.

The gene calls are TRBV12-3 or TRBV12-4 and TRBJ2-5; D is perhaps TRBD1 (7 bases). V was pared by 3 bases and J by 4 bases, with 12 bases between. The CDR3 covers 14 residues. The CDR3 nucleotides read TGTGCCAGCAGTTTGTGGCAGGGGGGAGAGACCCAGTACTTC. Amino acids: CASSLWQGGETQYF.

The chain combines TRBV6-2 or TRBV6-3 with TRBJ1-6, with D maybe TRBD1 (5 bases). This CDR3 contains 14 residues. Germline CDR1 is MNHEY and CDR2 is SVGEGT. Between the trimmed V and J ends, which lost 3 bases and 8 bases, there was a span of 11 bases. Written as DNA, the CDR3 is TGTGCCAGCAGTTATAGACAGTTGGATTCACCCCTCCACTTT. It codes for CASSYRQLDSPLHF.

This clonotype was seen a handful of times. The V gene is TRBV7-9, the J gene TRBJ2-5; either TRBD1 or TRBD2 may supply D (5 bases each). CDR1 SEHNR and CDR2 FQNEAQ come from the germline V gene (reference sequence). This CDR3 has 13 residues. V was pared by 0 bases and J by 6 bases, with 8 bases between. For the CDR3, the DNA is TGTGCCAGCAGCTTAGCGGGGGAACAGACCCAGTACTTC. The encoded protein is CASSLAGEQTQYF.

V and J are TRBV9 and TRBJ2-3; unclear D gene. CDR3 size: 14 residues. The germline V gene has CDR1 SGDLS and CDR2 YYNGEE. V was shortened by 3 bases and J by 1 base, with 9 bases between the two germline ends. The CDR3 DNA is TGTGCCAGCAGCGCATGGGGTGGCACAGATACGCAGTATTTT. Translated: CASSAWGGTDTQYF.

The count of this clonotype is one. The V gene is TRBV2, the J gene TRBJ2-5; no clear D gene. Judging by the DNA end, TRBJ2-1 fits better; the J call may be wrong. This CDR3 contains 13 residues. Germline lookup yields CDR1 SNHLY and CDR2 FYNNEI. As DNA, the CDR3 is TGTGCCAGCAATATAGGGATCCAAGAGACCCAGTTCTTC. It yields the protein CASNIGIQETQFF.

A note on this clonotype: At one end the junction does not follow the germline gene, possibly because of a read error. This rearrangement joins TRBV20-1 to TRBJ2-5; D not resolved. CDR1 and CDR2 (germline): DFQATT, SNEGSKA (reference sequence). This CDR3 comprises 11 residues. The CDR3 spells CTAIDLETQYF. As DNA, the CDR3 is TGCACTGCTATAGATCTGGAGACCCAGTACTTC.

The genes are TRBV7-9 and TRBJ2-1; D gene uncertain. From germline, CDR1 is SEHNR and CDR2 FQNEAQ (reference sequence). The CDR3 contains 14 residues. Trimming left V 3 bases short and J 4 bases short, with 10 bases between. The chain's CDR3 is CASSFISEYNEQFF. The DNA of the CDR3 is TGTGCCAGCAGCTTCATCTCCGAGTACAATGAGCAGTTCTTC.

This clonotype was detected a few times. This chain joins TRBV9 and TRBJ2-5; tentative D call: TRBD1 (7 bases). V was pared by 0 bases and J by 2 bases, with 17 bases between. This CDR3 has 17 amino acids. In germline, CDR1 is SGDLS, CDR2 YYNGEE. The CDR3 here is CASSVGGAGTVQETQYF. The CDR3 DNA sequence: TGTGCCAGCAGCGTAGGAGGGGCGGGGACAGTTCAAGAGACCCAGTACTTC.

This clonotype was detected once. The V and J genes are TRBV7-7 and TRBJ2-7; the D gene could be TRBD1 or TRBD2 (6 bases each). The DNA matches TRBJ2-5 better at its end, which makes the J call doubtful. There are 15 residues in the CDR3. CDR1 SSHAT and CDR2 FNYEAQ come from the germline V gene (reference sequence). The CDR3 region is CASSLVPGAGETQYF. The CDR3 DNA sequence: TGTGCCAGCAGCTTAGTTCCGGGGGCGGGTGAGACCCAGTACTTC.

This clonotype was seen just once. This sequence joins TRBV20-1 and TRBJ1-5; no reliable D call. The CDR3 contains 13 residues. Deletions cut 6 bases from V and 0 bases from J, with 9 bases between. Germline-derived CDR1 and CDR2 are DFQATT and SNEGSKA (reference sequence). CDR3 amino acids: CSASGNSNQPQHF. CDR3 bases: TGCAGTGCCAGTGGTAATAGCAATCAGCCCCAGCATTTT.

CDR3 bases: TGCAGGCCCTTTGGGAATACAGGTTCGGATACGCAGTATTTT. Translated, it gives CRPFGNTGSDTQYF. This chain connects TRBV20-1 to TRBJ2-3; tentatively, D is TRBD1 (5 bases). The CDR3 covers 14 residues. CDR1 and CDR2 from the germline V gene are DFQATT and SNEGSKA (reference sequence).